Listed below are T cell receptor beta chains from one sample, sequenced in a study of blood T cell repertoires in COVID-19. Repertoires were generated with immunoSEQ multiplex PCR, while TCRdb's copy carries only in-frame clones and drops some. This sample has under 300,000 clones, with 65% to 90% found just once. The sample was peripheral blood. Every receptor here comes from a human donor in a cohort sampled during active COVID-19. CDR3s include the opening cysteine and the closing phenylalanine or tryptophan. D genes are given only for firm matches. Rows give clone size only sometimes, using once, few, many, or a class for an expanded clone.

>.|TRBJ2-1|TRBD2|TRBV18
TGTGCCAGCTCACCACAAGGCGGGAGCAATGAGCAGTTCTTC
CASSPQGGSNEQFF
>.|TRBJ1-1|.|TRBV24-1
TGTGCCACCAGCCATGGCCCGGGATCTTTCTTT
CATSHGPGSFF
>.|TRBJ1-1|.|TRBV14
TGTGCCAGCAGCCCCCCTGTTAGGACAGCGAACACTGAAGCTTTCTTT
CASSPPVRTANTEAFF
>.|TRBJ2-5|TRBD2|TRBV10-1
TGCGCCAGCAGTGAGTCTCCAATGGCTAGCGGGAGTGAGACCCAGTACTTC
CASSESPMASGSETQYF
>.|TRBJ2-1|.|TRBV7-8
TGTGCCAGCAGCTTAGCGCGGTTGGGTCCCAACAATGAGCAGTTCTTC
CASSLARLGPNNEQFF
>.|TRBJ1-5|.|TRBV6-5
TGTGCCGGTGGACAGTCTGGGAATCAGCCCCAGCATTTT
CAGGQSGNQPQHF
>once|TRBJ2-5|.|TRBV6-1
TGTGCCAGCAGTGAACCGGGAGTAAAGACCCAGTACTTC
CASSEPGVKTQYF
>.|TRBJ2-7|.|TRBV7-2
TGTGCCAGCAGCCGGACAGGGGCGCTAGCGGGGTCCTTGGACGAGCAGTACTTC
CASSRTGALAGSLDEQYF
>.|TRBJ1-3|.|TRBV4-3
TGCGCCAGCAGCCAAGATGGTGGAACAGGGATTGGAAACACCATATATTTT
CASSQDGGTGIGNTIYF
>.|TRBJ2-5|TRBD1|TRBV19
TGTGCCAGTAGTCCTTGGACAGGGATAGTGGAGACCCAGTACTTC
CASSPWTGIVETQYF
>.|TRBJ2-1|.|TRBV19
TGTGCCAGTAGTATCCCCCCTCTTAGTGAGCAGTTCTTC
CASSIPPLSEQFF
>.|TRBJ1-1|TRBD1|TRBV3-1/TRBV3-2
TGTGCCAGCAGCCAAATTCAGGGGGAAAGTGAAGCTTTCTTT
CASSQIQGESEAFF
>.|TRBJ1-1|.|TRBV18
TGTGCCAGCTCATCCGACAGAATGAACACTGAAGCTTTCTTT
CASSSDRMNTEAFF
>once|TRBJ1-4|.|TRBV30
TGTGCCTGGAGTGTAACGGGTCCTATGGCTTTT
CAWSVTGPMAF
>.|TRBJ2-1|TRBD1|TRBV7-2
TGTGCCAGCAGCTTAGGAGGGGGCGGCTACAATGAGCAGTTCTTC
CASSLGGGGYNEQFF
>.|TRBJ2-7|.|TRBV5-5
TGTGCCAGCAGCCCCTGGGGACACATAGAGCAGTACTTC
CASSPWGHIEQYF
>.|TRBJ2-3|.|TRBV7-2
TGTGCCAGCAGCTTAAGTCTGCTTATCCCCGGGAATACGCAGTATTTT
CASSLSLLIPGNTQYF